The sequence of this T cell receptor (beta chain) was determined in a study of blood T cell repertoires in COVID-19. Study-level information: The United States, Italy and Spain were the sources of the acute and convalescent COVID-19 samples. T cells, B-cell-depleted T cells, or PBMCs supplied cDNA or gDNA.

CDR1 is MDHEN, CDR2 SYDVKM, per germline. There are 12 residues in the CDR3. V was cut by 8 bases and J by 4 bases, with 12 bases left in between. In the source study's methods: Nucleated cell number was recorded as an estimate derived from reference gene primer amplification. Data came from immunoSEQ multiplex PCR; TCRdb stores just in-frame clones and leaves some out. The V and J calls and the clone size are those of that table, but D and trimming were determined from the DNA. Among 200,000 to 300,000 clones listed, 70% to 90% were seen once. The sequencing sample was made of peripheral blood. The TCR sequence derives from a human donor in a cohort sampled during active COVID-19. This chain uses TRBV28 with TRBJ2-7; no clear D. CDR3 residues: CASEQAPYEQYF. Here the CDR3 DNA reads TGTGCCAGCGAGCAGGCCCCATACGAGCAGTACTTC.